These 4 T cell receptor beta chains originate from one sample sequenced in a study of OX40 agonist ivuxolimab in advanced cancers. Profiling relied on immunoSEQ multiplex PCR, and the TCRdb table lists in-frame clones only, not all of them. The sample shows about 22,000 clones, approximately 80% of them seen only once. Specimen: CD4+ or CD8+ T cells sorted from blood, collected in a trial of the OX40 agonist ivuxolimab. Receptors originate from an adult with an advanced solid tumor such as melanoma, head and neck, liver or kidney cancer.

This chain links TRBV9 with TRBJ1-2; TRBD1 matches at 9 bases. This CDR3 has 20 residues. The V gene end was trimmed by 4 bases and the J gene end by 1 base; junction bases not matched to a gene: 20. Looked up from germline, CDR1 is SGDLS and CDR2 is YYNGEE. The CDR3 here is CASSLRSSPGQGILNYGYTF. The DNA for the CDR3 is TGTGCCAGCAGCCTACGTAGTTCGCCGGGACAGGGAATACTTAACTATGGCTACACCTTC.

The J gene is TRBJ2-7, the V gene TRBV27; D perhaps matches TRBD1 (6 bases). The germline V and J ends were trimmed by 8 bases and 5 bases, with 19 bases remaining between them. Germline-derived CDR1 and CDR2 are MNHEY and SMNVEV (reference sequence). This CDR3 is 14 amino acids long. The CDR3 loop is CASAFAQGYNEQYF. The CDR3 DNA sequence: TGTGCCAGCGCCTTTGCCCAGGGGTACAACGAGCAGTACTTC.

This clone was found a few times. The V call is TRBV19, the J call TRBJ2-6; unclear D gene. Trimming took 6 bases from V and 0 from J, leaving 9 bases between them. This CDR3 has 15 residues. Per germline, CDR1 LNHDA and CDR2 SQIVND (reference sequence). The CDR3 loop reads CASSLGPSGANVLTF. The CDR3, as DNA: TGTGCCAGTAGCCTCGGCCCCTCTGGGGCCAACGTCCTGACTTTC.

The chain links TRBV6-5 to TRBJ1-1; D may be TRBD1 (5 bases). From germline, CDR1 is MNHEY and CDR2 SVGAGI. V shed 5 bases and J shed 7 bases, with 11 bases lying between them. The CDR3 totals 12 residues. The CDR3 reads CASSHLGLEAFF. In DNA, the CDR3 is TGTGCCAGCAGTCACCTGGGGCTTGAAGCTTTCTTT.